This T cell receptor (beta chain) originates from a study of tumor-infiltrating lymphocytes in glioblastoma multiforme. Study outcomes and limitations: Clone frequencies may be distorted by unequal TCR transcripts per cell. The T cells in this sample were not sorted into functional subsets.

Trimming removed 3 bases at V and 0 bases at J, with 10 bases between. Germline V gives CDR1 SQVTM, CDR2 ANQGSEA. CDR3 length: 14 residues. Three nested ARM-PCR rounds with V-beta and C-beta primers built TCRB libraries. Unique molecular identifiers were not described for the libraries. TCRdb fed the multiplex PCR reads into MiXCR, producing one record per CDR3 protein. The table has over 14,000 distinct CDR3 sequences, 60% to 75% seen once; the top ten hold under 40%. A note on this clonotype: The antigen is unknown.

The receptor was isolated from a male donor with glioblastoma. Sequencing was performed on brain tumor tissue. This chain uses TRBV29-1 with TRBJ2-3; D is ambiguous. The CDR3 DNA sequence: TGCAGCGTTGATTCGGATTTTAGCACAGATACGCAGTATTTT. Its protein product is CSVDSDFSTDTQYF.